This T cell receptor (beta chain) emerged from a study of T-cell reconstitution after alpha-beta-depleted transplantation in children. TCRbeta library construction was performed incorporating unique molecular identifiers. TCRdb reanalysed the PCR reads using MiXCR and keeps one entry per CDR3 protein. Of about 610,000 distinct CDR3 sequences in the sample, roughly a tenth were seen once. This specimen consisted of PBMCs from the stem cell graft donor, obtained from the stem cell graft. The receptor comes from a human donor who donated a stem cell graft to a child with acute myeloid leukemia.

This chain's CDR3 is CATSGQGTNTEAFF. CDR3 nucleotide sequence: TGTGCCACCAGCGGTCAGGGGACGAACACTGAAGCTTTCTTT. This chain uses TRBV15 with TRBJ1-1; D is perhaps TRBD1 (6 bases). There are 14 residues in the CDR3. CDR1 and CDR2 from the germline V gene are LNHNV and YYDKDF (reference sequence). The V end was cut by 5 bases, the J end by 1 base, with 11 bases between.